These T cell receptor beta chains were read from a single sample in a study of CD8 T cells in ankylosing spondylitis. From the 5' RACE reads, TCRdb called clonotypes with MiXCR, one entry per CDR3 protein. The data hold some 30,000 distinct CDR3 sequences, with 13% to 15% observed a single time. Sample: blood. Receptors originate from a male donor with ankylosing spondylitis or in good health (not recorded which). Both conserved end residues are part of each CDR3. A D gene is named only where the DNA matches it firmly. Part of the rows lack a size; the others show once, few, many or a class for expanded clones.

TRBD1	-	TRBJ2-2	TRBV2	TGTGCCAGTAATTCCGGGACAGAGACCGGGGAGCTGTTTTTT	CASNSGTETGELFF
-	-	TRBJ2-1	TRBV7-2	TGTGCCAGCAGCTTCGAGCAGTTCTTC	CASSFEQFF
-	few	TRBJ1-1	TRBV29-1	TGCAGCGCCTATCCGGACACCAGTGAAGCTTTCTTT	CSAYPDTSEAFF
-	-	TRBJ2-7	TRBV20-1	TGCAGTGCTTCACAGGACTACGAGCAGTACTTC	CSASQDYEQYF
-	many	TRBJ2-3	TRBV5-1	TGCGCCAGCAGCTTCGCTAGCACAGATACGCAGTATTTT	CASSFASTDTQYF
TRBD2	-	TRBJ2-7	TRBV28	TGTGCCAGCAGGACGGGGAGGGTCAGGGAGCAGTACTTC	CASRTGRVREQYF
-	many	TRBJ2-5	TRBV20-1	TGCAGTGCTAGAGATGCTGAAGCAGCCCTAAACTGGGAGACCCAGTACTTC	CSARDAEAALNWETQYF
-	-	TRBJ2-1	TRBV4-1	TGCGCCAGCGGGTCCCGTGCGGGTGAGCAGTTCTTC	CASGSRAGEQFF
-	few	TRBJ1-6	TRBV4-3	TGCGCCAGCAGCCAAGATCCGCAGATCGGACGGTCACCCCTCCACTTT	CASSQDPQIGRSPLHF
-	-	TRBJ2-1	TRBV7-2	TGTGCCAGCAGCTTAATACAGGGTTTCGATGAGCAGTTCTTC	CASSLIQGFDEQFF
-	-	TRBJ2-1	TRBV3-2	TGTGCCAGCAGCCAACTCAGGGGGCTAACGGGAAGCGGGCCAACCTACAATGAGCAGTTCTTC	CASSQLRGLTGSGPTYNEQFF
-	-	TRBJ2-2	TRBV2	TGTGCCAGCAGAGATCAGGAAGCCGGGGAGCTGTTTTTT	CASRDQEAGELFF
-	-	TRBJ2-3	TRBV29-1	TGCAGCGCCGTCACGACCGACACAGATACGCAGTATTTT	CSAVTTDTDTQYF
-	once	TRBJ2-1	TRBV7-2	TGTGCCAGCAGCCTGACTAGGAATGAGCAGTTCTTC	CASSLTRNEQFF
-	-	TRBJ2-1	TRBV7-3	TGTGCCAGCAGCCCGAACAATCTAGGCGTGGATGAGCAGTTCTTC	CASSPNNLGVDEQFF
-	few	TRBJ2-5	TRBV3-1	TGTGCCAGCGTTACGAAGGGGGGGCAAGAGACCCAGTACTTC	CASVTKGGQETQYF
TRBD2	many	TRBJ2-3	TRBV12-3/TRBV12-4	TGTGCCAGCAGTCCCTCTAGCGGGAGTGCAGATACGCAGTATTTT	CASSPSSGSADTQYF
TRBD2	few	TRBJ2-2	TRBV20-1	TGCAGTGCTAGGCCGGGACTAAAAACAATCAACACCGGGGAGCTGTTTTTT	CSARPGLKTINTGELFF
TRBD2	-	TRBJ2-1	TRBV7-8	TGTGCCAGCAGCTTGACTAGCAGTGAGCAGTTCTTC	CASSLTSSEQFF
TRBD1	few	TRBJ1-1	TRBV5-1	TGCGCCAGCAGCTTAGGAAGGACAGGGGGCACTGAAGCTTTCTTT	CASSLGRTGGTEAFF
TRBD1	many	TRBJ2-2	TRBV28	TGTGCCAGCAGGGGTACAGGGGCGAACACCGGGGAGCTGTTTTTT	CASRGTGANTGELFF
-	-	TRBJ1-4	TRBV5-1	TGCGCCAGCGGTCATGGTCCAGAGAGGGAAAAACTGTTTTTT	CASGHGPEREKLFF
TRBD1	few	TRBJ1-1	TRBV28	TGTGCCAGCAGTCCCGGGACAGGGGCTGGCACTGAAGCTTTCTTT	CASSPGTGAGTEAFF
TRBD2	-	TRBJ2-1	TRBV7-2	TGTGCCAGCAGCCTGACTAGCGCGGCTTCCTACAATGAGCAGTTCTTC	CASSLTSAASYNEQFF
-	-	TRBJ2-2	TRBV24-1	TGTGCCACCAGTGTTAGTCGGAAAGCCGGGGAGCTGTTTTTT	CATSVSRKAGELFF
-	-	TRBJ2-2	TRBV5-1	TGCGCCAGCAGCTTGGCCAGGGCTGACGGGGAGCTGTTTTTT	CASSLARADGELFF
TRBD2	many	TRBJ2-1	TRBV28	TGTGCCAGCAATCCGTCTGGGGGGGGTGAGCAGTTCTTC	CASNPSGGGEQFF
-	-	TRBJ1-1	TRBV11-2	TGTGCCAGCAGCCTTACGACAGAATACACTGAAGCTTTCTTT	CASSLTTEYTEAFF
-	few	TRBJ2-5	TRBV12-3/TRBV12-4	TGTGCCAGCAGTTTACGTCTTTCAGGAGAGACCCAGTACTTC	CASSLRLSGETQYF
-	few	TRBJ2-2	TRBV12-3/TRBV12-4	TGTGCCAGCAGTTCGGGTGGTCCCGTTAACACCGGGGAGCTGTTTTTT	CASSSGGPVNTGELFF